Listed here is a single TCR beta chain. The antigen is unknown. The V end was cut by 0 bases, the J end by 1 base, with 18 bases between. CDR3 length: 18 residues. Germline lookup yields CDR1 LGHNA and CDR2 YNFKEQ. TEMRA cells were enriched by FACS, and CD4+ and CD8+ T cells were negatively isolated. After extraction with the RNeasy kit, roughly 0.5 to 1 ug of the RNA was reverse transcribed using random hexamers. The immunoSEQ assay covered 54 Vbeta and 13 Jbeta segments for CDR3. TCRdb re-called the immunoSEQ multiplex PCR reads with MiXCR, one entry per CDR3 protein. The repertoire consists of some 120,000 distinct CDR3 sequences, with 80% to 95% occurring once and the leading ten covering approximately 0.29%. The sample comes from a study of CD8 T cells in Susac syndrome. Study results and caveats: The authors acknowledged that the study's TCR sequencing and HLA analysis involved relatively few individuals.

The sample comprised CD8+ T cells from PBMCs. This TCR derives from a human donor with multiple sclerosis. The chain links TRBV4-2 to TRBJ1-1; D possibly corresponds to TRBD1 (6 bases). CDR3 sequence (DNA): TGTGCCAGCAGCCAAGAGGTAGCGGGGGCGCTGGGGAACACTGAAGCTTTCTTT. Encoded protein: CASSQEVAGALGNTEAFF.